This is a list of T cell receptor beta chains from one sample in a study of identical twins. TCRdb recomputed calls from the 5' RACE reads with MiXCR, one row per CDR3 protein. The sample has 1.5 million to 2 million distinct CDR3 sequences; less than 40% are singletons. The specimen was cord blood. The receptors were gathered from a newborn girl in good health. The CDR3 runs from the conserved cysteine through the conserved F or W. A D gene is named only where the DNA matches it firmly. The size entry is marked missing in some rows and otherwise reads once, few, many or a size class.

>TRBJ2-1|NA|NA|TRBV7-2
TGTGCCAGCAGCCAAAGTTCGTCAGGGCTGAGCTCCTACAATGAGCAGTTCTTC
CASSQSSSGLSSYNEQFF
>TRBJ2-1|TRBD2|few|TRBV20-1
TGCAGTGCTAGAGATTGGGGGACCGGGACTAGCGGGGGGCCGAGCTCCTACAATGAGCAGTTCTTC
CSARDWGTGTSGGPSSYNEQFF
>TRBJ2-7|NA|few|TRBV12-3/TRBV12-4
TGTGCCAGCAGTGAGCCGGGACTGACCTCCTACGAGCAGTACTTC
CASSEPGLTSYEQYF
>TRBJ2-7|NA|many|TRBV7-2
TGTGCCAGCGCGTTATCCTACGAGCAGTACTTC
CASALSYEQYF
>TRBJ1-1|NA|NA|TRBV27
TGTGCCAGCAGTTACGCCGCCCGAGGCACTGAAGCTTTCTTT
CASSYAARGTEAFF
>TRBJ2-7|NA|few|TRBV25-1
TGTGCCAGCAGTGTATTTTTAGAGCAGTACTTC
CASSVFLEQYF
>TRBJ1-2|NA|many|TRBV12-3/TRBV12-4
TGTGCCAGCAGGCCAAGGACCGCTAGAAACTATGGCTACACCTTC
CASRPRTARNYGYTF
>TRBJ2-1|TRBD2|few|TRBV20-1
TGCAGTGTCAGAAGGGCTAGCGGGAGCACGAATGAGCAGTTCTTC
CSVRRASGSTNEQFF
>TRBJ1-5|NA|NA|TRBV20-1
TGCAGTGCTAGACGCCCAGGGCTCAATCAGCCCCAGCATTTT
CSARRPGLNQPQHF
>TRBJ2-5|TRBD1|few|TRBV7-9
TGTGCCAGCAGCCTACAGGGGGACGAGACCCAGTACTTC
CASSLQGDETQYF
>TRBJ2-7|TRBD2|NA|TRBV20-1
TGCAGTGCCTCGGGACTAGCTACGTCCTACGAGCAGTACTTC
CSASGLATSYEQYF
>TRBJ2-2|TRBD1|NA|TRBV14
TGTGCCAGCAGCCAAGGGTTGGGTCACAGGGGAGCCGGGGAGCTGTTTTTT
CASSQGLGHRGAGELFF
>TRBJ2-3|NA|NA|TRBV7-9
TGTGCCAGCAGCTTAGGGGCGCCTTACACAGATACGCAGTATTTT
CASSLGAPYTDTQYF
>TRBJ2-1|NA|NA|TRBV10-3
TGTGCCAAAGAGCTTAATGAGCAGTTCTTC
CAKELNEQFF
>TRBJ2-5|TRBD1|NA|TRBV11-2
TGTGCCAGCAGCTGGGGACAGCGACAAGAGACCCAGTACTTC
CASSWGQRQETQYF
>TRBJ1-4|NA|few|TRBV7-2
TGTGCCAGCAGCTATGCAACTAATGAAAAACTGTTTTTT
CASSYATNEKLFF
>TRBJ2-1|TRBD2|NA|TRBV9
TGTGCCAGCAGCGTAGACGTCCTAGCGGGAGGAGGCAATGAGCAGTTCTTC
CASSVDVLAGGGNEQFF
>TRBJ2-7|TRBD2|NA|TRBV28
TGTGCCATCGGACTAGCCCACGAGCAGTACTTC
CAIGLAHEQYF
>TRBJ2-6|NA|NA|TRBV29-1
TGCAGCGTTGAAGGGGTAGACTCTGGGGCCAACGTCCTGACTTTC
CSVEGVDSGANVLTF
>TRBJ2-7|NA|NA|TRBV6-5
TGTGCCAGCAGTTACTCTTGGGGTAAAGGCTACGAGCAGTACTTC
CASSYSWGKGYEQYF
>TRBJ1-5|NA|NA|TRBV28
TGTGCCAGCAGTCAAAGATACAGGGTACATCAGCCCCAGCATTTT
CASSQRYRVHQPQHF
>TRBJ2-1|NA|NA|TRBV20-1
TGCAGTGCCGCGCGAGGGGCCGTTGACTACTACAATGAGCAGTTCTTC
CSAARGAVDYYNEQFF
>TRBJ2-3|TRBD2|few|TRBV20-1
TGCAGTGCTAGTGTTCGGCGGGGGGGCCTCACAGATACGCAGTATTTT
CSASVRRGGLTDTQYF
>TRBJ2-5|TRBD2|NA|TRBV12-3/TRBV12-4
TGTGCCAGCAGCCCCTCGGGGGGGGCGCCTCAAGAGACCCAGTACTTC
CASSPSGGAPQETQYF
>TRBJ1-1|TRBD1|NA|TRBV19
TGTGCCACCGGGGACAGGGCCCACACTGAAGCTTTCTTT
CATGDRAHTEAFF
>TRBJ1-2|NA|few|TRBV20-1
TGCAGTGCTAGGCTCGGGGGCTATGGCTACACCTTC
CSARLGGYGYTF
>TRBJ1-2|NA|NA|TRBV6-1
TGTGCCAGCAGTAACACAGGTGGTGGAGGCTACACCTTC
CASSNTGGGGYTF
>TRBJ2-7|TRBD1|NA|TRBV27
TGTGCCAGCGCGACAGGGGGGTCCTACGAGCAGTACTTC
CASATGGSYEQYF